The 15 T cell receptor beta chains reported below all come from one sample, sequenced in a study of blood T cell repertoires in COVID-19. Profiled with immunoSEQ multiplex PCR; TCRdb holds only in-frame clones, not every one. The sample lists over 70,000 clones; roughly 80% were seen once. The sample comprised peripheral blood. The origin of the receptors is a woman between 65 and 79 years old with acute or convalescent COVID-19.

The genes are TRBV28 and TRBJ2-2, with TRBD2 matching 9 bases. Germline assignment: CDR1 MDHEN and CDR2 SYDVKM. The CDR3 consists of 17 residues. The V segment lost 6 bases and the J segment 4 bases; nucleotides outside the gene matches: 12. The CDR3 here is CASSPIGGTSFTGELFF. Written as DNA, the CDR3 is TGTGCCAGCAGCCCGATCGGCGGGACTAGCTTCACCGGGGAGCTGTTTTTT.

The J gene is TRBJ2-5, the V gene TRBV11-2; TRBD2 matches at 12 bases. Trimming cost V 5 bases and J 4 bases; bases outside gene matches: 2. CDR1 and CDR2 (germline): SGHAT, FQNNGV. This CDR3 is 14 amino acids long. The CDR3 loop reads CASSPGLAGETQYF. CDR3 nucleotides: TGTGCCAGCAGCCCGGGACTAGCGGGAGAGACCCAGTACTTC.

CDR3 in DNA: TGTGCCAGTAGTATCTCGTGGGACAGGGGAAATCAGCCCCAGCATTTT. Its translation is CASSISWDRGNQPQHF. This chain uses TRBV19 with TRBJ1-5; 10 bases are a match to TRBD1. The CDR3 covers 16 residues. Germline V gene lookup returns CDR1 LNHDA and CDR2 SQIVND (reference sequence). Trimming removed 3 bases from V and 4 bases from J; junction bases left unmatched: 6. The variable domain in full, with the rest retrieved from reference TRBV19 and TRBJ1-5, is DGGITQSPKYLFRKEGQNVTLSCEQNLNHDAMYWYRQDPGQGLRLIYYSQIVNDFQKGDIAEGYSVSREKKESFPLTVTSAQKNPTAFYLCASSISWDRGNQPQHFGDGTRLSIL.

The chain uses TRBV7-9 and TRBJ1-4, with 7 positions matching TRBD1. CDR3 length equals 15 residues. CDR1 and CDR2 (germline): SEHNR, FQNEAQ (reference sequence). Trimming cost V 1 base and J 7 bases; bases outside gene matches: 6. CDR3: CASSLEAGGSEKLFF. DNA of the CDR3: TGTGCCAGCAGCTTAGAGGCAGGGGGGAGTGAAAAACTGTTTTTT.

The rearrangement joins TRBV9 to TRBJ2-1; 8 bases agree with TRBD2. V gave up 4 bases and J gave up 3 bases; unmatched junction bases: 6. The CDR3 has 15 amino acids. Germline V lookup: CDR1 SGDLS, CDR2 YYNGEE. The CDR3 protein is CASSLTSGLYNEQFF. Written as DNA, the CDR3 is TGTGCCAGCAGCCTTACTAGCGGACTCTACAATGAGCAGTTCTTC.

This clone was recorded a few times. The chain couples TRBV7-3 to TRBJ2-1, with 8 bases fitting TRBD2. V dropped 3 bases and J dropped 7; count of bases not matched to a gene: 8. CDR3 length: 15 amino acids. Per the germline V gene, CDR1 is SGHTA and CDR2 is FQGTGA. The CDR3 sequence is CASSFSAGEFNEQFF. The CDR3 nucleotides are TGTGCCAGCAGCTTTTCAGCGGGAGAGTTTAATGAGCAGTTCTTC.

V usage is TRBV6-5 and J usage is TRBJ2-7; D call uncertain. Germline CDR1 and CDR2: MNHEY and SVGAGI. The V end lost 2 bases, the J end lost 4 bases, and 3 bases lay between the germline ends. This CDR3 is 11 amino acids long. CDR3 DNA sequence: TGTGCCAGCAGTTACCTGTACGAGCAGTACTTC. Translation gives CASSYLYEQYF.

The chain uses TRBV6-2 or TRBV6-3 and TRBJ1-1, with TRBD1 identical over 7 bases. V gave up 5 bases and J gave up 8 bases; unmatched junction bases: 5. Germline CDR1 MNHEY, CDR2 SVGEGT. The CDR3 is made up of 12 amino acids. Here the CDR3 reads CASSRTGQEAFF. CDR3 sequence (DNA): TGTGCCAGCAGTCGGACAGGACAGGAAGCTTTCTTT.

The chain links TRBV5-1 to TRBJ2-5; D might be TRBD1 (5 bases). Germline lookup yields CDR1 SGHRS and CDR2 YFSETQ. Trimming left V 1 base short and J 2 bases short, with 6 bases between. The CDR3 sequence is 13 residues long. CDR3 residues: CASSLRGQETQYF. CDR3 DNA: TGCGCCAGCAGCTTGAGGGGTCAAGAGACCCAGTACTTC. Looking up the rest from reference TRBV5-1 and TRBJ2-5 gives the full variable domain: KAGVTQTPRYLIKTRGQQVTLSCSPISGHRSVSWYQQTPGQGLQFLFEYFSETQRNKGNFPGRFSGRQFSNSRSEMNVSTLELGDSALYLCASSLRGQETQYFGPGTRLLVL.

The gene calls are TRBV5-1 and TRBJ2-5; possible D gene TRBD1, 5 bases. The CDR3 runs to 12 residues. CDR1 SGHRS and CDR2 YFSETQ come from the germline V gene. Between the trimmed V and J ends, which lost 6 bases and 5 bases, there was a span of 11 bases. The CDR3 nucleotides are TGCGCCAGCATGATGGGGCCTGAGACCCAGTACTTC. Amino acid sequence: CASMMGPETQYF. Together with reference TRBV5-1 and TRBJ2-5, the CDR3 gives the full variable domain: KAGVTQTPRYLIKTRGQQVTLSCSPISGHRSVSWYQQTPGQGLQFLFEYFSETQRNKGNFPGRFSGRQFSNSRSEMNVSTLELGDSALYLCASMMGPETQYFGPGTRLLVL.

The chain carries TRBV5-1 and TRBJ1-2; a weak D match, TRBD1 (6 bases). Per germline, CDR1 SGHRS and CDR2 YFSETQ. This CDR3 contains 13 residues. V lost 5 bases to trimming and J lost 6 bases, with 14 bases between them. This CDR3 is CASSIRDKDGYTF. The DNA for the CDR3 is TGCGCCAGCAGTATTCGGGACAAGGATGGCTACACCTTC.

The CDR3 DNA is TGTGCCAGCTGTTTGACCGGGACTAGTACCTACGAGCAGTACTTC. This translates into CASCLTGTSTYEQYF. The V call is TRBV7-2, the J call TRBJ2-7, with 8 bases lining up with TRBD2. This CDR3 is 15 amino acids long. The trim removed 8 bases at V and 2 bases at J, leaving 11 bases unmatched. Germline values: CDR1 SGHTA, CDR2 FQGNSA.

The CDR3 coding sequence is TGTGCCAGCAGCCAAGACAGGCCCGGCATTCAGTACTTC. Its translation: CASSQDRPGIQYF. The rearrangement uses TRBV3-1 (or the pseudogene TRBV3-2) and TRBJ2-4; D is uncertain. The CDR3 runs to 13 residues. Germline CDR1 is LGHDT and CDR2 is YNNKEL (reference sequence). With 0 bases removed from V and 9 bases from J, the gap between germline ends came to 9 bases.

This chain uses TRBV6-2 or TRBV6-3 with TRBJ2-2; no reliable D call. Germline lookup yields CDR1 MNHEY and CDR2 SVGEGT. V lost 4 bases and J lost 6, with 9 bases in between. CDR3 length: 13 amino acids. CDR3 protein: CASSFGFSGELFF. The CDR3 nucleotides read TGTGCCAGCAGTTTCGGTTTTTCCGGGGAGCTGTTTTTT.

This chain uses TRBV30 with TRBJ1-3, with D possibly being TRBD1 (6 bases). CDR3 length equals 13 residues. Germline V gene data show CDR1 as GTSNPN and CDR2 as SVGIG (reference sequence). V gave up 3 bases and J gave up 4 bases, with 10 bases separating them. In DNA, the CDR3 is TGTGCCTGGAGCTGGACAGCAGGAAACACCATATATTTT. Its translation is CAWSWTAGNTIYF. Complete variable domain (other parts from reference TRBV30 and TRBJ1-3): SQTIHQWPATLVQPVGSPLSLECTVEGTSNPNLYWYRQAAGRGLQLLFYSVGIGQISSEVPQNLSASRPQDRQFILSSKKLLLSDSGFYLCAWSWTAGNTIYFGEGSWLTVV.